The entry that follows covers one TCR beta chain sequence. Other DNA sequences of this sample code for an identical CDR3. The data are from a study of blood T cell repertoires in COVID-19. Overall study context: Nucleic acid was either cDNA or gDNA, and it came from T cells, B-cell-depleted T cells, or PBMCs.

Per the authors' pipeline: Amplification with reference gene primers provided the estimates of nucleated cell counts. Profiling relied on immunoSEQ multiplex PCR, and the TCRdb table lists in-frame clones only, not all of them. D and trimming come from the DNA, and the V and J calls and clone size come from that table. This table has hundreds of thousands of clones, roughly 89% appearing once. What was sequenced was peripheral blood. The receptor comes from a woman in her thirties with acute or convalescent COVID-19.

The DNA for the CDR3 is TGTGCCAGCAGTGAACTAGGAGACTACAATGAGCAGTTCTTC. It translates to CASSELGDYNEQFF. The V and J genes are TRBV2 and TRBJ2-1; D call uncertain. Germline lookup yields CDR1 SNHLY and CDR2 FYNNEI. V gave up 2 bases and J gave up 3 bases, with 8 bases separating them. The CDR3 runs 14 residues.